This TCR beta chain was documented in a study of tumor and adjacent non-tumor tissue in lung cancer. The overall study: Patients comprised over 9 adenocarcinoma, a couple of squamous cell carcinoma and 1 small cell lung cancer. Aged about 31 to 76 years, patients included 9 to 11 men and 5 women with stage I to III disease.

The template was RNA from unsorted bulk tissue. This non-tumor lung sample came from over 3 cm beyond the tumor edge. Between August and November 2014, newly diagnosed, chemotherapy-naive lung cancer patients underwent thoracic surgery in China. Three rounds of nested PCR, following a modified ARM-PCR protocol, produced the TCRbeta library. TCRdb re-derived calls from the multiplex PCR reads in MiXCR, one entry per CDR3 protein. This table holds roughly 69,000 distinct CDR3 sequences, roughly 77% found once. This TCR derives from a man in his fifties or sixties with non-small cell lung cancer. Sequencing was performed on distant non-tumor lung tissue.

CDR3 sequence (DNA): TGCGCCAGCAGGTTGAGGTCGGAGGGTCTAGTGAACACCGGGGAGCTGTTTTTT. Its protein product is CASRLRSEGLVNTGELFF. The rearrangement joins TRBV5-1 to TRBJ2-2; D perhaps matches TRBD2 (6 bases). This CDR3 region has 18 residues. Germline V CDR1 and CDR2: SGHRS, YFSETQ. V dropped 5 bases and J dropped 1 base, with 21 bases sitting between them.